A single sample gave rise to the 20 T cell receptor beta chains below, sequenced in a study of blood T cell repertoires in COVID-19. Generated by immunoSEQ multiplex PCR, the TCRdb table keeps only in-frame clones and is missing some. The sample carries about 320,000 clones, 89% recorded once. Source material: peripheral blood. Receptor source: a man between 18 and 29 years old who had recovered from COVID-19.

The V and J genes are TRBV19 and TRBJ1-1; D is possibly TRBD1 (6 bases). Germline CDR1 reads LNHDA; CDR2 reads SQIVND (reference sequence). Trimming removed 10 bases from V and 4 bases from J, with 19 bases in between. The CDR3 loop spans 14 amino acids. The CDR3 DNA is TGTGCCACGAGTACTACAGGGCATCGCACTGAAGCTTTCTTT. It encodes CATSTTGHRTEAFF.

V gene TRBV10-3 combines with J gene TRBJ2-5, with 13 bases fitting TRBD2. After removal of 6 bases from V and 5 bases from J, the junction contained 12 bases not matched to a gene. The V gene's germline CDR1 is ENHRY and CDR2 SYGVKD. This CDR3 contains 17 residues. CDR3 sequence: CAISRRTSGGAGETQYF. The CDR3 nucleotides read TGTGCCATCAGCCGCCGCACTAGCGGGGGGGCCGGTGAGACCCAGTACTTC.

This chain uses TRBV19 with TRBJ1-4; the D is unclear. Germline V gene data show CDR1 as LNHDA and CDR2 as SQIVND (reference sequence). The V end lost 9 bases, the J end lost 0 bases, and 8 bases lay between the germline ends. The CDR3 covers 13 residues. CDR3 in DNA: TGTGCCAGCAGACTCCCAACTAATGAAAAACTGTTTTTT. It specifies CASRLPTNEKLFF.

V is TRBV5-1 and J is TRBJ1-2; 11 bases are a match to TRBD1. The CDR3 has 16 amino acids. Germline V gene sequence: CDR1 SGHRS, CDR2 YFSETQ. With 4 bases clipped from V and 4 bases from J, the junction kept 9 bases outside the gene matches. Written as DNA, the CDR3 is TGCGCCAGCAGCACCGAGTGGACAGGGGGCAGCTATGGCTACACCTTC. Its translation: CASSTEWTGGSYGYTF.

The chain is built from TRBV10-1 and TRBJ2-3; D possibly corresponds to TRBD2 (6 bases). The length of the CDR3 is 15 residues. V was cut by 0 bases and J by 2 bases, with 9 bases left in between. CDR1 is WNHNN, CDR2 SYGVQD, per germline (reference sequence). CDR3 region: CASSESAGNTDTQYF. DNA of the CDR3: TGCGCCAGCAGTGAGTCGGCGGGAAACACAGATACGCAGTATTTT.

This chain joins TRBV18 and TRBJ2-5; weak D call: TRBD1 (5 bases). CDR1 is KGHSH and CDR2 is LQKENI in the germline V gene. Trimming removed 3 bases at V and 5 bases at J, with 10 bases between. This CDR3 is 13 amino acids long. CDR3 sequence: CASSPQGDETQYF. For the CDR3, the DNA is TGTGCCAGCTCACCCCAGGGTGACGAGACCCAGTACTTC.

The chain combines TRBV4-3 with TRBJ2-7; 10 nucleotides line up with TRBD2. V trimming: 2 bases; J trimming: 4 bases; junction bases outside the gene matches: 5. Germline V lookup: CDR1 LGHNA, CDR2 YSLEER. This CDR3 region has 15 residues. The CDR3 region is CASSQIAGGGYEQYF. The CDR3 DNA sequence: TGCGCCAGCAGCCAAATAGCGGGGGGTGGGTACGAGCAGTACTTC.

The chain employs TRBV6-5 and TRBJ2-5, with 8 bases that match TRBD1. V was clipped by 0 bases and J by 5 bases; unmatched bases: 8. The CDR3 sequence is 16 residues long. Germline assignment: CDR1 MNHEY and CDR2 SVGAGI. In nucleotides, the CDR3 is TGTGCCAGCAGTTACTCGGTGGCAGGGGGCCAGGAGACCCAGTACTTC. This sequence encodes CASSYSVAGGQETQYF.

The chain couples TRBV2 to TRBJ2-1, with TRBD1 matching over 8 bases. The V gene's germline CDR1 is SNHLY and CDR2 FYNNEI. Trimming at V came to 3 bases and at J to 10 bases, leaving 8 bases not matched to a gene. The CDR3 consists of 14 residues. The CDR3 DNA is TGTGCCAGCAGTGATAGCGGACAGGGTCCCGAGCAGTTCTTC. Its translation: CASSDSGQGPEQFF.

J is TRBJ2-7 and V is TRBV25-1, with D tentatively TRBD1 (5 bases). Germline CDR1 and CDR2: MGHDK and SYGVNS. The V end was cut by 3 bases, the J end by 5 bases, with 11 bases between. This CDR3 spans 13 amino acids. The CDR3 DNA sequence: TGTGCCAGCAGTGAGTCCAGGGTCAACGAGCAGTACTTC. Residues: CASSESRVNEQYF.

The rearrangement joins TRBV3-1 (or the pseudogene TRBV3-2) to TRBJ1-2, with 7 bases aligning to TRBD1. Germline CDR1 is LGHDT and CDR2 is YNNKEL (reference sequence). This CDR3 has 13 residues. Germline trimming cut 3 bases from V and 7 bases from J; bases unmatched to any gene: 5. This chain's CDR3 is CASSHLQGSGYTF. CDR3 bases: TGTGCCAGCAGCCACTTACAGGGGAGTGGCTACACCTTC.

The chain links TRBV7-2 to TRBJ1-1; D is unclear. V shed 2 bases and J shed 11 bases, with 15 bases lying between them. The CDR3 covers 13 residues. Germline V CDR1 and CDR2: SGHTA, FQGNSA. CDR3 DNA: TGTGCCAGCAGCTTAATGGTAGCGTCATGGGCTTTCTTT. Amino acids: CASSLMVASWAFF.

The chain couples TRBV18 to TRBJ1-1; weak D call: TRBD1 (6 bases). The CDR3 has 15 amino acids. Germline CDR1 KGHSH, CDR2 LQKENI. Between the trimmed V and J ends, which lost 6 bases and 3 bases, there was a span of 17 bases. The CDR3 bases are TGTGCCAGCTCGCCCCACCGGGACATGGACACTGAAGCTTTCTTT. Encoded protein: CASSPHRDMDTEAFF.

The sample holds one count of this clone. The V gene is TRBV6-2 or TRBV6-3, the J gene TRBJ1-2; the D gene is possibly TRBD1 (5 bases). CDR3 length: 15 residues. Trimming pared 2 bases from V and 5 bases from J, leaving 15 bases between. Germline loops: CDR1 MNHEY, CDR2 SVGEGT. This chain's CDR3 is CASSYGDSHPYGYTF. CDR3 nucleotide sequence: TGTGCCAGCAGTTACGGTGACAGCCACCCATATGGCTACACCTTC.

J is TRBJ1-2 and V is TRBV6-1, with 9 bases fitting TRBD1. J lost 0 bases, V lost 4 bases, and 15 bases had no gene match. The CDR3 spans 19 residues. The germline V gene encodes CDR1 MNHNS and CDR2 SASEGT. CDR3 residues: CASSALGQGLIVTNYGYTF. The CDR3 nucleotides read TGTGCCAGCAGTGCTCTGGGACAGGGTCTGATCGTTACTAACTATGGCTACACCTTC.

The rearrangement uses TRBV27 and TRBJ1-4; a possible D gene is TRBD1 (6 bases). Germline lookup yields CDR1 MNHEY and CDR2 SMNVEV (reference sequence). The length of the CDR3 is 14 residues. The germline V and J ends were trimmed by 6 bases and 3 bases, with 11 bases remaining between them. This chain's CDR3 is CASRQGVSNEKLFF. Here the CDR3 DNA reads TGTGCCAGCAGACAGGGAGTGTCTAATGAAAAACTGTTTTTT.

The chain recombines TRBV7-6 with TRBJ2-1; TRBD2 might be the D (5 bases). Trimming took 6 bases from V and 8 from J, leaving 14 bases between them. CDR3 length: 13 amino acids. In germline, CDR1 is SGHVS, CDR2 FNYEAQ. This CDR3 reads CASSYRAVDEQFF. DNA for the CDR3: TGTGCCAGCAGTTACAGAGCGGTGGATGAGCAGTTCTTC.

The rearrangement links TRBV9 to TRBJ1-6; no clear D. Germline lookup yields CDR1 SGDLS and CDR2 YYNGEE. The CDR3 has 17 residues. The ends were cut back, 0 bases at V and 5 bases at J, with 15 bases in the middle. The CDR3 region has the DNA TGTGCCAGCAGCGTAGAAGCTGTACTAAAGGATAATTCACCCCTCCACTTT. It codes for CASSVEAVLKDNSPLHF.

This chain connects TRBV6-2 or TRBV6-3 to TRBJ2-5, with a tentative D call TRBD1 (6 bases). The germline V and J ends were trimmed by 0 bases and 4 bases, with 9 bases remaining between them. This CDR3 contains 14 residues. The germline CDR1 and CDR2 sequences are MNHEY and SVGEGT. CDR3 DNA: TGTGCCAGCAGTTACTCTGGCAGGGGAGAGACCCAGTACTTC. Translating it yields CASSYSGRGETQYF.

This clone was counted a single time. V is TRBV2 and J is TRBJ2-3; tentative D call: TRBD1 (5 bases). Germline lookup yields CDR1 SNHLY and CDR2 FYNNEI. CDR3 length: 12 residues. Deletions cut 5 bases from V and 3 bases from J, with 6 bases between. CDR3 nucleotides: TGTGCCAGCAGTCGACAGACAGATACGCAGTATTTT. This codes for CASSRQTDTQYF.